What follows are 3 T cell receptor beta chains derived from one specimen sequenced in a study of spatial heterogeneity in lung cancer. Time point specified: sample taken at primary tumor resection. Whole RNA, which was extracted from tumor, nontumor lung tissue or frozen PBMC, was sequenced without any cell sorting. A single record per CDR3 protein comes from TCRdb applying MiXCR to the 5' RACE reads. The sample lists some 12,000 distinct CDR3 sequences; over 11% were seen once. Sequenced here: PBMCs, sampled at surgery. These receptors were obtained from a female donor with early-stage non-small cell lung cancer.

This clonotype qualifies as medium-sized. J is TRBJ1-2 and V is TRBV7-9, with a weak D call TRBD1 (6 bases). The CDR3 totals 14 residues. The V gene lost 5 bases and the J gene lost 4 bases, with 14 bases spanning the gap. The germline V gene encodes CDR1 SEHNR and CDR2 FQNEAQ (reference sequence). CDR3 residues: CASSQDWGAYGYTF. The CDR3 DNA is TGTGCCAGCAGCCAAGATTGGGGGGCCTATGGCTACACCTTC.

Many counts were recorded for this clonotype. The chain carries TRBV27 and TRBJ2-7; D possibly corresponds to TRBD1 (7 bases). The CDR3 has 15 residues. V lost 5 bases and J lost 3, with 17 bases in between. Germline V lookup: CDR1 MNHEY, CDR2 SMNVEV (reference sequence). The CDR3 reads CASSMAAGQHYEQYF. CDR3 nucleotides: TGTGCCAGCAGTATGGCGGCGGGACAGCACTACGAGCAGTACTTC.

This clonotype came up many times. The CDR3 DNA sequence: TGTGCCAGCAGCGAAGGATCAGGGAATTATGGCTACACCTTC. As protein: CASSEGSGNYGYTF. This sequence joins TRBV7-2 and TRBJ1-2; D possibly corresponds to TRBD1 (5 bases). The V and J ends lost 5 bases and 5 bases respectively, with 15 bases between them. The germline V gene has CDR1 SGHTA and CDR2 FQGNSA. The CDR3 contains 14 residues.